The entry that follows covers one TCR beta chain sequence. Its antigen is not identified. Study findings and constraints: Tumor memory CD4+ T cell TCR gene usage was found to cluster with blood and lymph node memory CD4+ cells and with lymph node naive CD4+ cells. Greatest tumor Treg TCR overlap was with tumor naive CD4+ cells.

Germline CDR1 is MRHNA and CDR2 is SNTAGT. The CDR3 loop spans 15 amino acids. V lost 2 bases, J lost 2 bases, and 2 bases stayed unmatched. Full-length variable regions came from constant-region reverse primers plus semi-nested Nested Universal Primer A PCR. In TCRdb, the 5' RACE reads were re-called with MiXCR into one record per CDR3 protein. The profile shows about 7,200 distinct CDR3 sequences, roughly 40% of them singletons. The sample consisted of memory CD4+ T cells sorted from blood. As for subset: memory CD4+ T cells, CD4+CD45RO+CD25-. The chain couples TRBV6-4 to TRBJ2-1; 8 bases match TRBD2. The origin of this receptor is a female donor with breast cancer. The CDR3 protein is CASSDNGGAYNEQFF. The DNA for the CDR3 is TGTGCCAGCAGTGACAACGGGGGGGCCTACAATGAGCAGTTCTTC.